These 21 T cell receptor beta chains came from one sample sequenced in a study of shared clonotypes between healthy human individuals. Some clones are missing from TCRdb's copy, which holds only in-frame ones; the method was immunoSEQ multiplex PCR. The sample shows about 690,000 clones, around 91% of them seen only once. The specimen was memory CD8+ T cells from PBMCs. Subset reported: CD45RO+ cells pooled with CCR7-negative TemRA cells. Receptors were obtained from a man aged 18 to 30 in good health. Some clones in this sample may be carry-over from other donors' samples.

The chain links TRBV5-1 to TRBJ2-3; D may correspond to TRBD1 or TRBD2 (5 bases each). V was clipped by 4 bases and J by 4 bases, with 10 bases between them. The CDR3 spans 13 residues. CDR1 and CDR2 from the germline V gene are SGHRS and YFSETQ. The CDR3 loop reads CASSRDPSDTQYF. The CDR3 nucleotides are TGCGCCAGCAGCCGGGACCCTTCAGATACGCAGTATTTT.

The rearrangement uses TRBV19 and TRBJ2-4; 7 bases line up with TRBD2. Per the germline V gene, CDR1 is LNHDA and CDR2 is SQIVND (reference sequence). V lost 5 bases, J lost 4 bases, and 11 bases stayed unmatched. The CDR3 extends over 16 amino acids. Here the CDR3 DNA reads TGTGCCAGTAGTGTACCGGGAGGAGAGAAAAAAAACATTCAGTACTTC. Amino acids: CASSVPGGEKKNIQYF.

This rearrangement joins TRBV7-9 to TRBJ2-3; D unclear. From germline, CDR1 is SEHNR and CDR2 FQNEAQ (reference sequence). The CDR3 consists of 14 residues. V lost 4 bases and J 1 base, leaving 9 bases between the germline ends. The CDR3 coding sequence is TGTGCCAGCAGCTCTGGGTACGGCACAGATACGCAGTATTTT. It codes for CASSSGYGTDTQYF.

The V and J genes are TRBV7-9 and TRBJ2-4, with 7 bases identical to TRBD2. V dropped 1 base and J dropped 4; count of bases not matched to a gene: 7. The germline V gene has CDR1 SEHNR and CDR2 FQNEAQ (reference sequence). This CDR3 is 16 amino acids long. The CDR3 bases are TGTGCCAGCAGCTTAGGCTCTGGGGAGGGTAAAAACATTCAGTACTTC. This translates into CASSLGSGEGKNIQYF. Looking up the rest from reference TRBV7-9 and TRBJ2-4 gives the full variable domain: DTGVSQNPRHKITKRGQNVTFRCDPISEHNRLYWYRQTLGQGPEFLTYFQNEAQLEKSRLLSDRFSAERPKGSFSTLEIQRTEQGDSAMYLCASSLGSGEGKNIQYFGAGTRLSVL.

The chain links TRBV9 to TRBJ2-1; perhaps TRBD2 as D (6 bases). This CDR3 spans 16 amino acids. V lost 3 bases, J lost 3 bases, and 16 bases lay in between. The germline CDR1 and CDR2 sequences are SGDLS and YYNGEE. The CDR3 protein is CASSGGDLANYNEQFF. In DNA, the CDR3 is TGTGCCAGCAGCGGAGGGGACCTAGCGAACTACAATGAGCAGTTCTTC.

Worth noting for this clone: Different DNA sequences within this sample yield the same CDR3. The V and J genes are TRBV28 and TRBJ2-7, with 8 positions matching TRBD1. CDR1 and CDR2 from the germline V gene are MDHEN and SYDVKM. This CDR3 is built from 14 residues. Trimming removed 6 bases from V and 0 bases from J; junction bases left unmatched: 4. The CDR3 spells CASSYTGGSYEQYF. CDR3 DNA sequence: TGTGCCAGCAGCTACACAGGGGGCTCCTACGAGCAGTACTTC. Looking up the rest from reference TRBV28 and TRBJ2-7 gives the full variable domain: DVKVTQSSRYLVKRTGEKVFLECVQDMDHENMFWYRQDPGLGLRLIYFSYDVKMKEKGDIPEGYSVSREKKERFSLILESASTNQTSMYLCASSYTGGSYEQYFGPGTRLTVT.

The genes are TRBV11-1 and TRBJ2-7; 7 nucleotides match TRBD1. The V and J ends lost 4 bases and 2 bases, in that order; junction bases with no gene match: 8. CDR3 length: 15 residues. The germline gives CDR1 SGHAT, CDR2 FQDESV (reference sequence). In DNA, the CDR3 is TGTGCCAGCAGCTCGAGGACAGGCCTCCCCTACGAGCAGTACTTC. Amino acid sequence: CASSSRTGLPYEQYF.

The V gene is TRBV5-1, the J gene TRBJ2-7; 13 positions match TRBD2. This CDR3 is built from 19 residues. The V and J ends lost 7 bases and 2 bases, in that order; junction bases with no gene match: 18. In germline, CDR1 is SGHRS, CDR2 YFSETQ. CDR3 residues: CASRAYRSGLAGLAYEQYF. The CDR3 region has the DNA TGCGCCAGCCGAGCTTATCGGTCGGGACTAGCGGGGCTAGCCTACGAGCAGTACTTC.

This chain links TRBV5-4 with TRBJ2-3; D call uncertain. Per germline, CDR1 SGHNT and CDR2 YYREEE (reference sequence). The CDR3 has 13 amino acids. Trimming cost V 4 bases and J 5 bases, with 11 bases left between them. CDR3 DNA sequence: TGTGCCAGCAGCCCAGAACTGGTAGATACGCAGTATTTT. Protein sequence: CASSPELVDTQYF.

V is TRBV4-3 and J is TRBJ2-1; D is uncertain. V was trimmed by 0 bases and J by 6 bases, leaving 6 bases between them. Germline V lookup: CDR1 LGHNA, CDR2 YSLEER. This CDR3 has 13 amino acids. The CDR3 bases are TGCGCCAGCAGCCAAGATACCCCCAATGAGCAGTTCTTC. This encodes CASSQDTPNEQFF.

Written as DNA, the CDR3 is TGTGCCAGCAGTCCTCGACAGGTCACAACTAATGAAAAACTGTTTTTT. Encoded protein: CASSPRQVTTNEKLFF. The chain joins TRBV27 to TRBJ1-4, with D possibly being TRBD1 (6 bases). Trimming left V 5 bases short and J 0 bases short, with 13 bases between. Germline V gene sequence: CDR1 MNHEY, CDR2 SMNVEV (reference sequence). The CDR3 has 16 residues.

The V gene is TRBV11-2, the J gene TRBJ1-2; maybe TRBD1 (5 bases). This CDR3 has 13 residues. Trimming stripped 4 bases from V and 5 bases from J, with 11 bases between. Looked up from germline, CDR1 is SGHAT and CDR2 is FQNNGV. The CDR3 loop is CASSSPRAYGYTF. The CDR3 bases are TGTGCCAGCAGCTCACCCAGGGCTTATGGCTACACCTTC. Full variable domain (missing parts from reference TRBV11-2 and TRBJ1-2): EAGVAQSPRYKIIEKRQSVAFWCNPISGHATLYWYQQILGQGPKLLIQFQNNGVVDDSQLPKDRFSAERLKGVDSTLKIQPAKLEDSAVYLCASSSPRAYGYTFGSGTRLTVV.

This chain connects TRBV6-9 to TRBJ1-1; D uncertain. Trimming took 3 bases from V and 5 from J, leaving 13 bases between them. The V gene's germline CDR1 is MNHGY and CDR2 SVAAGI. The CDR3 sequence is 14 residues long. The chain's CDR3 is CASSYISAGTEAFF. Here the CDR3 DNA reads TGTGCCAGCAGTTACATCTCTGCGGGGACTGAAGCTTTCTTT.

The chain is built from TRBV5-1 and TRBJ2-7; D unresolved. V shed 0 bases and J shed 2 bases, with 12 bases lying between them. This CDR3 is built from 15 residues. The germline V gene encodes CDR1 SGHRS and CDR2 YFSETQ. The CDR3 bases are TGCGCCAGCAGCTTGGCCTCTGCAATTACCTACGAGCAGTACTTC. Protein: CASSLASAITYEQYF.

The chain joins TRBV9 to TRBJ2-2; no clear D. Trimming shortened V by 0 bases and J by 6 bases, and 12 bases separated the two germline ends. Germline V gene data show CDR1 as SGDLS and CDR2 as YYNGEE. The CDR3 length is 15 residues. The CDR3 coding sequence is TGTGCCAGCAGCGTAGGCGCGCCCGGTGCCGGGGAGCTGTTTTTT. Translation: CASSVGAPGAGELFF.

The genes are TRBV7-8 and TRBJ2-1; either TRBD1 or TRBD2 may supply D (5 bases each). Trimming left V 5 bases short and J 5 bases short, with 16 bases between. Per the germline V gene, CDR1 is SGHVS and CDR2 is FQNEAQ. The CDR3 is 15 amino acids. The CDR3 is CASSPPGTANNEQFF. The CDR3 nucleotides read TGTGCCAGCAGCCCGCCCGGGACGGCTAACAATGAGCAGTTCTTC.

This rearrangement joins TRBV7-9 to TRBJ2-2; D may be TRBD1 or TRBD2 (5 bases each). Deletions cut 10 bases from V and 7 bases from J, with 25 bases between. CDR3 length: 16 residues. CDR1 is SEHNR and CDR2 is FQNEAQ in the germline V gene (reference sequence). In nucleotides, the CDR3 is TGTGCCACCCCGGGGCAACCGACTTTAATCATCGGGGAGCTGTTTTTT. Protein: CATPGQPTLIIGELFF. The whole variable domain, remainder taken from reference TRBV7-9 and TRBJ2-2, is DTGVSQNPRHKITKRGQNVTFRCDPISEHNRLYWYRQTLGQGPEFLTYFQNEAQLEKSRLLSDRFSAERPKGSFSTLEIQRTEQGDSAMYLCATPGQPTLIIGELFFGEGSRLTVL.

The chain couples TRBV15 to TRBJ1-3, with D unresolved. The CDR3 totals 13 residues. The V gene's germline CDR1 is LNHNV and CDR2 YYDKDF (reference sequence). V was trimmed by 4 bases and J by 4 bases, leaving 8 bases between them. DNA of the CDR3: TGTGCCACCAGCACCCCTTCGGGAAACACCATATATTTT. Its protein is CATSTPSGNTIYF.

This chain links TRBV7-6 with TRBJ2-2; 7 bases fit TRBD2. J gave up 1 base and V 4 bases, and 9 bases lay outside the gene matches. The CDR3 totals 17 residues. The V gene's germline CDR1 is SGHVS and CDR2 FNYEAQ. The CDR3 loop reads CASSSLLTGGNTGELFF. The CDR3, as DNA: TGTGCCAGCAGCTCACTTCTAACGGGAGGGAACACCGGGGAGCTGTTTTTT.

The chain couples TRBV7-9 to TRBJ2-2, with D unclear. Germline lookup yields CDR1 SEHNR and CDR2 FQNEAQ (reference sequence). The CDR3 consists of 14 residues. V gave up 3 bases and J gave up 4 bases, with 9 bases separating them. This CDR3 is CASSLATGTGELFF. The CDR3 DNA reads TGTGCCAGCAGCTTGGCCACGGGCACCGGGGAGCTGTTTTTT.

V gene TRBV5-6 combines with J gene TRBJ2-7; 7 positions agree with TRBD1. CDR1 is SGHDT and CDR2 is YYEEEE in the germline V gene. The junction had 5 bases not matched to a gene; V was cut back by 4 bases and J by 4 bases. CDR3 length: 13 amino acids. The CDR3 spells CASSTLQGYEQYF. The CDR3, as DNA: TGTGCCAGCAGCACCCTACAGGGGTACGAGCAGTACTTC.